These 12 T cell receptor beta chains were sequenced from one sample in a study of blood T cell repertoires in COVID-19 (dated by TCRdb to 2019 to 2021). Library generation was performed with the immunoSEQ multiplex PCR assay. Entries here come from immuneACCESS through TCRdb and include only in-frame sequences with V and J called. Some clones fail to appear in such tables; in the studies checked, an unresolved V gene covers under half of the shortfall, and the cause of the remainder is unknown. Within this sample are some 180,000 clones, with 83% of them counted one time only. The ten largest account for roughly 2% of the sample. Input material: peripheral blood. All receptors derive from a woman aged 80 or older with acute or convalescent COVID-19.

The CDR3 region has the DNA TGTGCCACCAGCAGAGGTGAAGGGGTTATGGCCACTGAAGCTTTCTTT. Protein: CATSRGEGVMATEAFF. V is TRBV15 and J is TRBJ1-1; D possibly corresponds to TRBD1 (5 bases). Germline assignment: CDR1 LNHNV and CDR2 YYDKDF (reference sequence). The CDR3 sequence is 16 residues long. The V and J ends lost 1 base and 4 bases respectively, with 16 bases between them. Full variable domain (outside the CDR3, taken from reference TRBV15 and TRBJ1-1): DAMVIQNPRYQVTQFGKPVTLSCSQTLNHNVMYWYQQKSSQAPKLLFHYYDKDFNNEADTPDNFQSRRPNTSFCFLDIRSPGLGDTAMYLCATSRGEGVMATEAFFGQGTRLTVV.

The genes are TRBV27 and TRBJ2-7; TRBD2 aligns across 9 bases. The length of the CDR3 is 14 residues. The J segment lost 3 bases and the V segment lost 5 bases, leaving 5 bases of the junction unmatched. Germline loops: CDR1 MNHEY, CDR2 SMNVEV (reference sequence). CDR3 nucleotides: TGTGCCAGCAGTATCATAGCGGGAGACTACGAGCAGTACTTC. Translating gives CASSIIAGDYEQYF.

V gene TRBV30 combines with J gene TRBJ1-3, with 7 bases matching TRBD1. Germline CDR1 GTSNPN, CDR2 SVGIG (reference sequence). CDR3 length equals 12 residues. The V and J ends lost 8 bases and 3 bases, in that order; junction bases with no gene match: 4. CDR3 sequence (DNA): TGTGCCATTCAGGGGGATGGAAACACCATATATTTT. This gives the protein CAIQGDGNTIYF.

The chain employs TRBV5-1 and TRBJ1-1; 7 bases match TRBD1. From germline, CDR1 is SGHRS and CDR2 YFSETQ. V trimming: 4 bases; J trimming: 0 bases; junction bases outside the gene matches: 12. This CDR3 is built from 17 residues. The CDR3 DNA is TGCGCCAGCAGCCTCGGGACAGAGAGAACCATGAACACTGAAGCTTTCTTT. Protein: CASSLGTERTMNTEAFF.

The CDR3: CASSLGSGIGEQFF. Here the CDR3 DNA reads TGTGCCAGCAGCTTAGGTAGCGGGATTGGTGAGCAGTTCTTC. The gene calls are TRBV11-3 and TRBJ2-1; 8 bases agree with TRBD2. The CDR3 contains 14 residues. CDR1 is SGHNT and CDR2 is YENEEA in the germline V gene. V gave up 1 base and J gave up 9 bases; unmatched junction bases: 5.

The genes are TRBV7-2 and TRBJ1-1; 7 bases are a match to TRBD1. Germline V lookup: CDR1 SGHTA, CDR2 FQGNSA. V shed 7 bases, J shed 8 bases, and the junction held 10 bases outside the gene matches. The CDR3 contains 13 residues. CDR3: CASNSGGRGEAFF. CDR3 coding DNA: TGTGCCAGCAACTCAGGGGGGAGAGGGGAAGCTTTCTTT.

This chain joins TRBV6-1 and TRBJ1-1; D remains ambiguous. Trimming cost V 2 bases and J 11 bases, with 18 bases left between them. The CDR3 covers 14 residues. In germline, CDR1 is MNHNS, CDR2 SASEGT. CDR3: CASSEIVGLVGAFF. CDR3 coding DNA: TGTGCCAGCAGTGAAATCGTGGGCCTCGTGGGCGCTTTCTTT.

The chain joins TRBV13 to TRBJ1-5; a possible D gene is TRBD1 (5 bases). CDR3 length equals 13 residues. V shed 6 bases and J shed 6 bases, with 12 bases lying between them. Germline lookup yields CDR1 PRHDT and CDR2 FYEKMQ (reference sequence). The DNA for the CDR3 is TGTGCCAGCAGTTCGCTCGGGGGTCAGCCCCAGCATTTT. Encoded protein: CASSSLGGQPQHF.

A single count supports this clone. The J gene is TRBJ2-7, the V gene TRBV5-1; D may be TRBD2 (5 bases). The V gene's germline CDR1 is SGHRS and CDR2 YFSETQ. The CDR3 runs 13 residues. The ends were cut back, 7 bases at V and 1 base at J, with 12 bases in the middle. The CDR3 coding sequence is TGCGCCAGCTCTCCGGGAAATTCCTACGAGCAGTACTTC. Translated: CASSPGNSYEQYF.

The chain carries TRBV12-3 or TRBV12-4 and TRBJ1-2; tentative D call: TRBD1 (6 bases). Trimming left V 6 bases short and J 8 bases short, with 10 bases between. The CDR3 contains 11 residues. CDR3 DNA sequence: TGTGCCAGCAGCTACAGGGAAGGCTACACCTTC. Protein sequence: CASSYREGYTF.

The chain has TRBV9 and TRBJ2-2; a possible D gene is TRBD1 (6 bases). CDR1 SGDLS and CDR2 YYNGEE come from the germline V gene. Trimming pared 0 bases from V and 5 bases from J, leaving 14 bases between. The CDR3 sequence is 16 residues long. The CDR3 protein is CASSVGSGGDTGELFF. The CDR3 DNA is TGTGCCAGCAGCGTAGGAAGTGGGGGCGATACCGGGGAGCTGTTTTTT.

The rearrangement uses TRBV30 and TRBJ2-7, with 7 bases matching TRBD1. Trimming removed 5 bases from V and 12 bases from J; junction bases left unmatched: 10. The CDR3 runs to 11 residues. CDR1 and CDR2 from the germline V gene are GTSNPN and SVGIG (reference sequence). CDR3 sequence (DNA): TGTGCCTGGGGGAGACAGGGAGAGATGTACTTC. The encoded protein is CAWGRQGEMYF. The entire variable domain, with the rest obtained from reference TRBV30 and TRBJ2-7, is as follows: SQTIHQWPATLVQPVGSPLSLECTVEGTSNPNLYWYRQAAGRGLQLLFYSVGIGQISSEVPQNLSASRPQDRQFILSSKKLLLSDSGFYLCAWGRQGEMYFGPGTRLTVT.